This TCR beta chain is from a study of long-term antiretroviral therapy in people with HIV. At least two post-ART and at least one pre-ART PBMC sample were available for each donor. The cryopreserved samples used held roughly 0.9-11 million PBMC prior to extraction of DNA. Run at survey level, the immunoSEQ assay was version v3.0. Here immunoSEQ multiplex PCR was the method, and the copy in TCRdb shows in-frame clones only, minus some. The sample lists some 27,000 clones, about 85% occurring once. As regards this clone: The antigen is unknown.

This CDR3 is built from 15 residues. The V and J ends lost 7 bases and 1 base respectively, with 16 bases between them. Per germline, CDR1 MNHNS and CDR2 SASEGT. Overall study results and limits: Older ART regimens were possibly in use when the blood was collected between the mid-2000s and the late 2010s. Upon ART, diversity increased but remained lower than transplant donor controls.

This sequence joins TRBV6-1 and TRBJ1-2; tentatively, D is TRBD1 (6 bases). The sample consisted of unsorted PBMCs, taken 3 years after starting antiretroviral therapy. This clonotype was sampled from a man aged 40-50 years with HIV. CDR3 nucleotide sequence: TGTGCCAGCAACCGAGGGGGGACTCATAACTATGGCTACACCTTC. Its protein is CASNRGGTHNYGYTF.